This is a list of T cell receptor beta chains from one sample in a study of cytomegalovirus exposure and HLA in healthy donors. Method: immunoSEQ multiplex PCR; TCRdb's copy keeps in-frame clones and lacks some. The sample contains roughly 88,000 clones, about three quarters of which appear only once. Sample: PBMCs. The origin of the receptors is a man aged 25-45 years in good health and CMV-seropositive. The CDR3 runs from the conserved cysteine through the conserved F or W. The D gene is left open where the match is weak. Clone size is stated in some rows and not others, as once, few, many or a class when expanded.

TRBJ1-6	TRBV9	few	NA	TGTGCCAGCAGCGTAGACCCGCGGGGTCGGGATTCACCCCTCCACTTT	CASSVDPRGRDSPLHF
TRBJ1-1	TRBV29-1	medium-sized	NA	TGCAGCGTTCGGCCAAGAGGGGGTGAAGCTTTCTTT	CSVRPRGGEAFF
TRBJ2-7	TRBV4-1	NA	NA	TGCGCCAGCAGCCAACCAACGGGACTTTTCTCCTACGAGCAGTACTTC	CASSQPTGLFSYEQYF
TRBJ2-2	TRBV10-3	NA	TRBD2	TGTGCCATCAGTCTCCCTAGCGGGGGGGCGAACACCGGGGAGCTGTTTTTT	CAISLPSGGANTGELFF
TRBJ1-6	TRBV27	few	TRBD1	TGTGCCAGCAGTTTAGGACAGGGTGGTAATTCACCCCTCCACTTT	CASSLGQGGNSPLHF
TRBJ2-7	TRBV30	NA	TRBD2	TGTGCCTGGAGTGTACGGGCGGGAGGGCCTCGTTACGAGCAGTACTTC	CAWSVRAGGPRYEQYF
TRBJ2-6	TRBV2	NA	NA	TGTGCCAGCAGCAAACAGATTTCTGGGGCCAACGTCCTGACTTTC	CASSKQISGANVLTF
TRBJ1-3	TRBV6-6	NA	TRBD1	TGTGCCAGCAGTTACTCGACAGGGACCTCTGGAAACACCATATATTTT	CASSYSTGTSGNTIYF
TRBJ2-2	TRBV27	NA	NA	TGTGCCAGCGCCCCGGAGGGTCTGGTGGCGAATACCGGGGAGCTGTTTTTT	CASAPEGLVANTGELFF
TRBJ1-1	TRBV28	few	NA	TGTGCCAGCAGTTTATCACGACAGGTCCAAAACACTGAAGCTTTCTTT	CASSLSRQVQNTEAFF
TRBJ2-7	TRBV5-1	NA	TRBD2	TGCGCCAGCAGCTCCCAACTAGCGGGAGGTTTCGAGCAGTACTTC	CASSSQLAGGFEQYF
TRBJ2-7	TRBV7-9	NA	NA	TGTGCCAGCAGCCGCGGGCTCGCCTACGAGCAGTACTTC	CASSRGLAYEQYF
TRBJ1-1	TRBV19	NA	NA	TGTGCCAGTACCCGCGGGGGGGCTGGCACTGAAGCTTTCTTT	CASTRGGAGTEAFF
TRBJ1-1	TRBV28	NA	TRBD1	TGTGCCAGCAAACGGACAGGGAGGGTGGACACTGAAGCTTTCTTT	CASKRTGRVDTEAFF
TRBJ2-7	TRBV5-4	NA	NA	TGTGCCAGCAGCTTGGCCGACGAGCAGTACTTC	CASSLADEQYF
TRBJ1-2	TRBV7-9	NA	NA	TGTGCCAGCAGCTTAGATTCAGGGAACTATGGCTACACCTTC	CASSLDSGNYGYTF
TRBJ2-1	TRBV7-3	few	NA	TGTGCCAGCAGCTTAAATCCCGGACTTCAGGCGGGCAATGAGCAGTTCTTC	CASSLNPGLQAGNEQFF
TRBJ2-5	TRBV29-1	NA	NA	TGCAGCGTTGTAGAAACTCTTCGGAGCGAAACTCTGGAAAAAACTCGGGGCCAGTACTTC	CSVVETLRSETLEKTRGQYF
TRBJ2-1	TRBV9	NA	TRBD1	TGTGCCAGCAGCTCTCGGGACAGGGAATGGAATGAGCAGTTCTTC	CASSSRDREWNEQFF
TRBJ1-1	TRBV2	NA	TRBD1	TGTGCCAGCAGCACAGGGGTAACTGAAGCTTTCTTT	CASSTGVTEAFF
TRBJ1-1	TRBV2	NA	NA	TGTGCCAGCAGTGAAGGGCTCGGGTCTGAAGCTTTCTTT	CASSEGLGSEAFF
TRBJ2-1	TRBV28	NA	TRBD1	TGTGCCAGCAGTACGCAATACGCTCCCGGGACAGGGCTCTCCAATGAGCAGTTCTTC	CASSTQYAPGTGLSNEQFF
TRBJ2-1	TRBV19	NA	TRBD1	TGTGCCAGTAGTATGCACATGGACAGGGTTTACAATGAGCAGTTCTTC	CASSMHMDRVYNEQFF
TRBJ2-7	TRBV15	NA	NA	TGTGCCACCAGCAGGGCAGGGGCAGGGCACGGTTACGAGCAGTACTTC	CATSRAGAGHGYEQYF